This TCR beta chain was identified during a study of cytomegalovirus exposure and HLA in healthy donors (dated by TCRdb to about 2017). Regarding the research as a whole: An earlier analysis of roughly 630 of the donors reported approximately 270 Gb of sequence data and 117 million unique TCR beta sequences from about 180 million T cells. All discovery cohort repertoires had been generated on a single sequencing platform. In an earlier analysis of about 590 of the donors, high-throughput TCR beta sequencing was used to judge whether each TCR beta V gene segment behaved as functional or pseudogenic. Among the approximately 430 genotyped donors, roughly 80% belonged to the genetic ancestry cluster associated with self-reported Caucasian donors. Four or five DR-DQ haplotypes were handled as single units for association and clustering because linkage in the cohort was strong. Roughly 320 gigabases of sequencing data and approximately 92 million unique TCR sequences made up an early release that covered 640 HLA-typed donors. In a later genetic analysis, genome-wide SNP genotypes for about 65% of the roughly 670 donors were used, and that subset was treated as a discovery cohort. The aim of the study was to test whether cataloging public T cell receptors could identify signatures of past pathogen exposure. The later analysis used no new phenotypic data to find candidate immune exposures, relying instead on TCR beta sequences and their occurrence across donors. Typing coverage differed by locus: A, B, C, DRB1 and DQB1 were typed in roughly 620-630 donors, DQA1 in 500 to 550, DPA1 in 600 to 610, and DPB1 in 450 to 480. A later analysis re-examined previously published TCR beta repertoires from 500 to 700 donors and added high-resolution HLA genotyping to investigate patterns of TCR occurrence. Among approximately 370 genotyped donors of the cohort, an average of roughly 230,000 unique TCR beta nucleotide sequences was sequenced per donor, of which 15% to 20% were non-productive. The study combined high-throughput TCR immunosequencing, statistical association of individual TCRs with disease status, and machine learning to predict cytomegalovirus infection status. Donor age, sex, ethnicity and CMV serostatus were compiled alongside the repertoire data. HLA typing covered class I and class II loci at four-digit resolution. The study profiled the T cell repertoires of hundreds of subjects by immunosequencing and related them to cytomegalovirus serostatus. A separate validation cohort of approximately 130 different subjects was used in addition to the roughly 670-subject first cohort. The study at large found these results: This cohort had only TCR beta chains sequenced, and the lack of alpha or paired-chain data limited which features could be detected. The 87-base-pair reads could not distinguish some IMGT-functional V segments, including TRBV6-2 and TRBV6-3, so those segments were excluded. V-gene and J-gene trimming of TCR beta chains was associated with a missense DCLRE1C variant in a later genetic analysis, and the association was replicated in an independent cohort. In a later analysis, 16,951 TCR beta sequences were associated with specific HLA alleles at a false discovery rate of 0.05. Three of the identified cytomegalovirus-associated TCR beta chains were confirmed in vitro to be specific for cytomegalovirus antigens. Most TCR sequences were seen in very few donors, while some public TCRs were found in many individuals. The study gave a list of about 150 TCR beta chains associated with cytomegalovirus. For the cohort, immune exposure information was limited to CMV serostatus. Strong co-occurrence of HLA alleles, especially DR and DQ, made assigning TCR associations to individual alleles difficult. A later analysis reported that several top co-occurrence clusters appeared linked to parvovirus B19, influenza, CMV and Epstein-Barr virus. The earlier analysis of 587 of the donors excluded around 17 rarely observed V segments, including chromosome 9 orphons, because counts were too low. Linkage disequilibrium might explain the correlated functional status among segregating V segments, but an unknown experimental factor could not be ruled out. In a later analysis, HLA-associated TCR beta chains were found to be more clonally expanded and to have lower generation probabilities than equally common non-associated chains. A later genetic analysis reported fewer N-insertions in productive TCRs among donors in an Asian-associated ancestry cluster than the 666-donor mean. Most CMV-associated TCR beta chains appeared to be HLA-restricted in a later analysis, and the HLA associations seemed to be driven largely by CMV exposure. The authors suggested that the approach could potentially be generalized to other disease states and immunological phenotypes. An earlier analysis of 587 of the donors showed that most TCR beta V segments appeared in productive rearrangements either about 90% or about 30% of the time, which broadly matched IMGT annotations. According to a later analysis, TCR association rates differed among HLA loci, with DRB1 alleles showing the most associated TCRs and HLA-C alleles showing the fewest. The presence/absence analyses assumed that sequencing depth was roughly uniform across donors, and that assumption may not be true. The classifier was reported to diagnose cytomegalovirus status with high specificity and sensitivity in both the original and validation cohorts. A group of highly shared sequence variants was considered likely to be a technical artifact of the sequencing pipeline. Because HLA typing was missing for some donors at each locus, association tests included only the typed subset. A further reported finding was that TCR beta sequences accurately predicted the HLA-A and HLA-B alleles for most subjects in the first cohort.

The cohort comprised fewer than 700 healthy bone marrow donors. All cohort members were sampled while nominally healthy, although unrecorded immune exposures were likely present. The donor tested CMV seropositive and was one of the 289 seropositive cohort members. A peripheral blood sample was collected from each donor, and TCR beta sequencing was performed on peripheral blood mononuclear cells. The Qiagen DNeasy Blood Extraction Kit was used to extract genomic DNA from the blood cell samples. Library preparation used the immunoSEQ multiplex PCR assay. The multiplex PCR relied on a mix of 60 forward primers for TCR Vbeta segments and 13 reverse primers for TCR Jbeta segments. Amplification of the CDR3 region of rearranged TCR beta genes was performed with a multiplex PCR assay on genomic DNA. On the Illumina HiSeq System, the amplified TCR beta libraries were sequenced as 87-base-pair reads. For the original study's pipeline: In a later analysis, 77 million or so unique TCR beta chains were counted across the approximately 670 repertoires, and roughly 9.9 million of these chains were shared by at least two donors. Raw reads were error-corrected and collapsed into unique sequences with a nearest-neighbor algorithm that merged closely related sequences to remove PCR and sequencing errors. Alignment of CDR3 sequences to IMGT reference sequences was used to assign V, D and J gene segments. For a sequence to be retained, a match of at least six nucleotides was required to both a V gene segment and a J gene segment. A rearrangement was called productive if the CDR3 had no stop codons and remained in frame with V and J, and every other rearrangement was called non-productive. Following IMGT convention, CDR3 was defined as the stretch from the second conserved V-encoded cysteine to the conserved J-encoded phenylalanine. The earlier analysis of a few hundred of the donors excluded sequences that lacked an unambiguous match to a single V gene segment. In an earlier analysis of approximately 610 of the donors, V segments were called functional above 56.7% productive rearrangements and were called segregating when the between-donor standard deviation exceeded 5%. To diagnose cytomegalovirus status from the catalog of TCR beta chain sequences, a statistical classification framework was built. In a later analysis, TCR nucleotide sequences were compared against IMGT/GENE-DB human TR gene sequences so that V and J genes could be assigned. A later analysis assigned CDR3 sequences and most-parsimonious VDJ recombination scenarios with the TCRdist pipeline. In a later analysis, each TCR beta chain was defined by its CDR3 amino acid sequence together with its V-gene family, and reads lacking a unique V-gene family were excluded. In a later analysis, fewer than 600 highly shared, low-generation-probability nucleotide sequences were removed to address suspected cross-contamination and a sequencing artifact. In a later analysis, a clonal expansion index for each public chain was calculated from normalized within-repertoire ranks of inferred template counts. Generation probabilities in a later analysis came from a VDJ recombination model fitted to out-of-frame rearrangements, and those results were checked against IGoR. A later analysis scored TCR-TCR, TCR-HLA and TCR-CMV co-occurrence with hypergeometric tests, applying a repertoire-size bias correction to TCR pairs. False discovery rates were estimated in a later analysis by permuting HLA or CMV assignments 20 times. In a later analysis, co-occurring TCRs were grouped using DBSCAN, with TCRdist sequence similarity added in when clustering inside HLA-allele-positive subsets. Repertoires with fewer than 30,000 or more than 120,000 public chains, plus five repertoires with anomalous nucleotide sharing, were excluded from co-occurrence clustering. As stored in TCRdb, this immuneACCESS dataset retains in-frame rearrangements with V and J assigned. A fraction of the clones does not appear; measured against another copy, unresolved V genes explain less than half of the discrepancy, and the remainder lacks a known reason. For V, J and clone size, that table is used; D and trimming come from the DNA. For this sample the table gives around 140,000 clones, of which around 77% were detected only once. The ten largest make up 4.2% of the sample.

Taken from the germline V gene, the CDR1 and CDR2 loops are SGHTA and FQGNSA. V ends up 1 base short and J 10 bases short, with an unmatched junction base count of 7. The CDR3, from cysteine to phenylalanine, totals 15 residues. Here the CDR3 DNA is all that survives: 45 bases in frame from base 1. Notes on this clone: Its specific antigen is unknown. Per-nucleotide qualities are absent, and no much larger clonotype sits a single base away.

Sequencing input: PBMCs. The receptor's source is a male donor in good health and CMV-seropositive. The chain is encoded by TRBV7-2 joined to TRBJ1-6, and 7 junctional nucleotides match TRBD1. The CDR3 region: CASSLEGTVRSPLHF. Read as DNA, the sequence is TGTGCCAGCAGCTTAGAGGGGACAGTACGCTCACCCCTCCACTTT.